This note documents a single TCR beta chain sequence. Sequenced by immunoSEQ multiplex PCR; TCRdb stores in-frame clones only, minus some. This table holds 35,000 to 55,000 clones, roughly nine tenths found once. The germline V gene has CDR1 MNHEY and CDR2 SMNVEV (reference sequence). Trimming cost V 4 bases and J 3 bases, with 18 bases left between them. This CDR3 has 16 amino acids. The sample originates from a study of T cell changes during pregnancy in multiple sclerosis. The chain joins TRBV27 to TRBJ1-1, with D tentatively TRBD1 (5 bases). This receptor was obtained from a female donor in good health, enrolled as a control in a pregnancy study. The sample here was peripheral blood, taken in the second trimester of pregnancy. CDR3 in DNA: TGTGCCAGCAGTTCCCTCCTGAAAGGGGCCCACACTGAAGCTTTCTTT. It specifies CASSSLLKGAHTEAFF.